The rows below give T cell receptor beta chains drawn from one sample of a study of long-term antiretroviral therapy in people with HIV. Clones were sequenced by immunoSEQ multiplex PCR, and TCRdb holds only the in-frame ones, with some missing. The sample yields about 14,000 clones, roughly 77% seen once. Sequences were derived from unsorted PBMCs, sampled 3.1 years after starting antiretroviral therapy. These receptors all stem from a man aged 40-49 years with HIV. CDR3s include the opening cysteine and the closing phenylalanine or tryptophan. D genes are given only for firm matches. Not every row has a clone size; where given, it reads once, few, many or a size class.

v_gene	j_gene	abundance	d_gene	CDR3aa	CDR3nt
TRBV18	TRBJ1-2	-	-	CASSPRDDYGYTF	TGTGCCAGCTCACCACGGGACGACTATGGCTACACCTTC
TRBV9	TRBJ1-3	few	-	CASSLQGVGNTIYF	TGTGCCAGCAGCCTACAGGGAGTGGGAAACACCATATATTTT
TRBV6-6	TRBJ1-5	-	TRBD1	CASSAPGQFNQPQHF	TGTGCCAGCAGTGCGCCGGGACAGTTCAATCAGCCCCAGCATTTT
TRBV19	TRBJ1-1	-	TRBD1	CASSIEPTGLNTEAFF	TGTGCCAGTAGTATAGAACCGACAGGGCTGAACACTGAAGCTTTCTTT
TRBV5-1	TRBJ1-1	-	TRBD1	CASSPGTGGSLEAFF	TGCGCCAGCAGCCCGGGGACAGGGGGGTCCCTAGAAGCTTTCTTT
TRBV28	TRBJ1-1	-	-	CASSSMRQVNTEAFF	TGTGCCAGCAGTTCAATGAGACAGGTGAACACTGAAGCTTTCTTT
TRBV19	TRBJ2-7	-	TRBD2	CASSSGTSSIYEQYF	TGTGCCAGTAGTTCCGGGACTAGCTCTATTTACGAGCAGTACTTC
TRBV4-1	TRBJ1-1	-	-	CASSQDRALNTEAFF	TGCGCCAGCAGCCAAGATAGGGCCTTGAACACTGAAGCTTTCTTT
TRBV6-6	TRBJ2-3	-	-	CASSFGGPERNTQYF	TGTGCCAGCAGTTTTGGGGGCCCTGAACGAAATACGCAGTATTTT
TRBV10-3	TRBJ1-6	few	-	CAISGGDSPLHF	TGTGCCATCAGTGGGGGGGATTCACCCCTCCACTTT
TRBV19	TRBJ2-1	-	-	CASSIEYSGEQFF	TGTGCCAGTAGTATAGAATATTCGGGGGAGCAGTTCTTC
TRBV5-4	TRBJ1-2	-	-	CASSLEYEYYGYTF	TGTGCCAGCAGCTTGGAATACGAATACTATGGCTACACCTTC
TRBV9	TRBJ2-3	few	TRBD2	CASSLTSGGFSTQYF	TGTGCCAGCAGCTTGACTAGCGGGGGGTTTAGTACGCAGTATTTT
TRBV7-9	TRBJ2-1	-	TRBD2	CASSLTSGGDEQFF	TGTGCCAGCAGCTTAACTAGCGGGGGTGATGAGCAGTTCTTC
TRBV18	TRBJ2-4	-	-	CASSPLGLAKNIQYF	TGTGCCAGCTCACCACTGGGGTTAGCCAAAAACATTCAGTACTTC
TRBV5-6	TRBJ1-4	-	TRBD1	CASSLRTGIVEKLFF	TGTGCCAGCAGCTTGCGGACAGGGATAGTTGAAAAACTGTTTTTT
TRBV5-6	TRBJ1-1	-	-	CASSLAPTYEGVSTEAFF	TGTGCCAGCAGCTTGGCCCCCACATATGAAGGGGTGAGCACTGAAGCTTTCTTT
TRBV5-8	TRBJ2-7	-	-	CASSEGHSYEQYF	TGTGCCAGCAGCGAGGGACATTCCTACGAGCAGTACTTC
TRBV11-2	TRBJ1-1	-	-	CASSRTATNTEAFF	TGTGCCAGCAGCCGAACGGCTACCAACACTGAAGCTTTCTTT
TRBV30	TRBJ1-1	once	-	CAWSWEGGTEAFF	TGTGCCTGGAGTTGGGAGGGAGGCACTGAAGCTTTCTTT
TRBV12-5	TRBJ1-4	-	-	CASGTDRPTFEKLFF	TGTGCTAGTGGTACGGACCGCCCAACCTTTGAAAAACTGTTTTTT
TRBV7-9	TRBJ2-1	-	TRBD1	CASSPRQGYNEQFF	TGTGCCAGCAGCCCGCGACAGGGGTACAATGAGCAGTTCTTC
TRBV7-9	TRBJ1-1	-	-	CASSLDSNTEAFF	TGTGCCAGCAGCTTGGACTCGAACACTGAAGCTTTCTTT
TRBV29-1	TRBJ2-7	-	TRBD1	CSVEGDRGLYEQYF	TGCAGCGTTGAAGGTGACAGGGGGCTCTACGAGCAGTACTTC
TRBV19	TRBJ1-2	few	-	CASSMAQGFSGYTF	TGTGCCAGTAGTATGGCCCAGGGGTTTTCGGGCTACACCTTC
TRBV6-1	TRBJ2-7	-	-	CASSGGTLTREQYF	TGTGCCAGCAGTGGAGGGACGCTAACGCGCGAGCAGTACTTC
TRBV19	TRBJ2-7	-	TRBD2	CASSIRAGSEQYF	TGTGCCAGTAGTATTCGAGCGGGGTCCGAGCAGTACTTC